The 10 T cell receptor beta chains listed next were all sequenced from one sample in a study of response to subunit inactivated influenza vaccine. TCRdb passed the RT-PCR reads through MiXCR, listing each CDR3 protein once. Counted here are 700,000 to 800,000 distinct CDR3 sequences, approximately 18% occurring once; the ten biggest clones make up about 11%. The sequencing here drew on PBMCs from blood, taken roughly 5 days after vaccination. The receptors come from a man between 45 and 60 years old who received an inactivated influenza vaccine.

This clonotype was seen many times. The V gene is TRBV20-1, the J gene TRBJ2-7; TRBD1 might be the D (6 bases). This CDR3 contains 13 residues. Germline V gene lookup returns CDR1 DFQATT and CDR2 SNEGSKA (reference sequence). Trimming removed 6 bases at V and 1 base at J, with 13 bases between. CDR3 residues: CSAKGDGSYEQYF. The CDR3 DNA follows: TGCAGTGCAAAGGGGGACGGTTCCTACGAGCAGTACTTC.

This clonotype appeared once. The chain couples TRBV2 to TRBJ1-3; TRBD1 agrees at 7 bases. Germline V gene lookup returns CDR1 SNHLY and CDR2 FYNNEI. J was trimmed by 8 bases and V by 5 bases; bases with no gene match: 6. There are 13 residues in the CDR3. The CDR3 loop is CASSFDRVDTIYF. The CDR3 nucleotides read TGTGCCAGCAGTTTCGACAGGGTCGACACCATATATTTT.

This clonotype was seen only a few times. The V call is TRBV4-1, the J call TRBJ1-2; D is perhaps TRBD1 (5 bases). The germline V gene encodes CDR1 MGHRA and CDR2 YSYEKL. V lost 2 bases and J lost 4, with 14 bases in between. This CDR3 region has 15 residues. CDR3 DNA sequence: TGCGCCAGCAGCCAAATTCCCCAGGGCCGCTATGGCTACACCTTC. It specifies CASSQIPQGRYGYTF.

This clonotype was seen more than once but under ten times. The rearrangement links TRBV6-2 or TRBV6-3 to TRBJ2-5; TRBD2 matches 14 bases. This CDR3 spans 16 amino acids. With V trimmed by 7 bases and J by 4 bases, 8 bases remained unmatched. Germline V gene sequence: CDR1 MNHEY, CDR2 SVGEGT. CDR3 coding DNA: TGTGCCAGCAACCTAGGACTAGCGGGAGGTTTAGAGACCCAGTACTTC. Translated: CASNLGLAGGLETQYF.

The CDR3 loop reads CASSPAPGQVGTDTQYF. CDR3 sequence (DNA): TGTGCCAGCAGCCCTGCACCCGGACAAGTCGGTACAGATACGCAGTATTTT. V gene TRBV7-2 combines with J gene TRBJ2-3, with D perhaps matching TRBD1 (5 bases). The CDR3 extends over 17 amino acids. V was pared by 5 bases and J by 3 bases, with 21 bases between. CDR1 and CDR2 from the germline V gene are SGHTA and FQGNSA.

This clonotype was picked up a small number of times. This rearrangement joins TRBV7-2 to TRBJ2-7; no definite D call. The CDR3 contains 16 residues. Between the trimmed V and J ends, which lost 2 bases and 7 bases, there was a span of 21 bases. Germline-derived CDR1 and CDR2 are SGHTA and FQGNSA. CDR3: CASSLTVLPPQWEQYF. CDR3 coding DNA: TGTGCCAGCAGCTTAACGGTCTTGCCACCCCAATGGGAGCAGTACTTC.

The J gene is TRBJ2-7, the V gene TRBV5-5; the D gene could be TRBD1 or TRBD2 (7 bases each). The CDR3 consists of 16 residues. The V gene lost 0 bases and the J gene lost 0 bases, with 13 bases spanning the gap. CDR1 and CDR2 (germline): SGHKS, YYEKEE (reference sequence). The CDR3 DNA is TGTGCCAGCAGCTTGGCGAGCGGGGACAGCTCCTACGAGCAGTACTTC. Translating gives CASSLASGDSSYEQYF.

The J gene is TRBJ2-1, the V gene TRBV7-9; D ambiguous. The CDR3 loop spans 13 amino acids. Germline V gene lookup returns CDR1 SEHNR and CDR2 FQNEAQ (reference sequence). V lost 1 base to trimming and J lost 9 bases, with 10 bases between them. CDR3 loop: CASSLGEWREQFF. The CDR3 DNA sequence: TGTGCCAGCAGCTTAGGAGAGTGGCGTGAGCAGTTCTTC.

This clonotype has only a few counts. The V gene is TRBV7-8, the J gene TRBJ2-7; 7 bases are a match to TRBD1. The length of the CDR3 is 15 residues. Germline CDR1 SGHVS, CDR2 FQNEAQ. V trimming: 4 bases; J trimming: 1 base; junction bases outside the gene matches: 7. The CDR3 bases are TGTGCCAGCAGCTCACGACAGGGTGGGTCCTACGAGCAGTACTTC. Translated, it gives CASSSRQGGSYEQYF.

A few counts support this clonotype. The chain joins TRBV7-9 to TRBJ2-1, with 14 bases identical to TRBD2. There are 16 residues in the CDR3. The germline V gene has CDR1 SEHNR and CDR2 FQNEAQ (reference sequence). Losses at the gene ends were 4 bases for V and 5 bases for J; bases not matched to a gene: 4. The CDR3 nucleotides are TGTGCCAGCAGCTCTGAGGGACTAGCGGGAGACAATGAGCAGTTCTTC. This gives the protein CASSSEGLAGDNEQFF.